This passage covers 7 T cell receptor beta chains from one sample sequenced in a study of blood T cell repertoires in COVID-19. Sequencing was performed with immunoSEQ multiplex PCR; in TCRdb, only in-frame clones are kept and a portion is missing. The sample consists of 280,000 or so clones, 85% of them appearing once. The sample comprised peripheral blood. All receptors derive from a human donor in a cohort sampled during active COVID-19.

The rearrangement joins TRBV6-5 to TRBJ2-1; D is possibly TRBD2 (5 bases). The CDR3 has 15 amino acids. V was cut by 5 bases and J by 9 bases, with 20 bases left in between. Germline-derived CDR1 and CDR2 are MNHEY and SVGAGI. CDR3 protein: CASSTPRPGESEQFF. The CDR3 DNA sequence: TGTGCCAGCAGTACCCCGAGGCCCGGGGAAAGTGAGCAGTTCTTC.

The chain couples TRBV15 to TRBJ2-5; the match to TRBD2 covers 7 bases. There are 16 residues in the CDR3. Per the germline V gene, CDR1 is LNHNV and CDR2 is YYDKDF (reference sequence). V was clipped by 1 base and J by 4 bases; unmatched bases: 9. The CDR3 sequence: CATSRGGSTGGETQYF. The DNA for the CDR3 is TGTGCCACCAGCAGAGGAGGGTCCACGGGGGGAGAGACCCAGTACTTC.

The chain is built from TRBV19 and TRBJ2-2; D remains ambiguous. Germline V lookup: CDR1 LNHDA, CDR2 SQIVND (reference sequence). The CDR3 contains 15 residues. The V and J ends lost 2 bases and 2 bases respectively, with 9 bases between them. CDR3 nucleotide sequence: TGTGCCAGTAGTATACAGAGGCGTAACACCGGGGAGCTGTTTTTT. Translated: CASSIQRRNTGELFF.

The J gene is TRBJ1-1, the V gene TRBV30; D gene uncertain. V lost 5 bases, J lost 3 bases, and 7 bases lay in between. The CDR3 is made up of 11 amino acids. Per the germline V gene, CDR1 is GTSNPN and CDR2 is SVGIG (reference sequence). CDR3 nucleotides: TGTGCCTGGTCGGGTTACACTGAAGCTTTCTTT. Translating gives CAWSGYTEAFF.

The gene calls are TRBV28 and TRBJ2-7; D remains ambiguous. The CDR3 has 14 amino acids. The V end lost 1 base, the J end lost 2 bases, and 9 bases lay between the germline ends. Germline loops: CDR1 MDHEN, CDR2 SYDVKM. The CDR3 loop reads CASSLLGLPYEQYF. The CDR3 DNA is TGTGCCAGCAGTTTATTGGGCCTGCCCTACGAGCAGTACTTC.

The chain recombines TRBV5-8 with TRBJ1-1, with TRBD1 identical over 8 bases. V gave up 4 bases and J gave up 11 bases; unmatched junction bases: 13. Germline V lookup: CDR1 SGHTS, CDR2 YDEGEE. CDR3 size: 14 residues. Here the CDR3 DNA reads TGTGCCAGCAGCGGCGACAGGGGATCTGTAAGGGCTTTCTTT. Amino acids: CASSGDRGSVRAFF.

The V and J genes are TRBV21-1 and TRBJ1-5; the DNA was not compared with TRBD1, the D call given in the table. TRBV21-1 is shown as a pseudogene. The CDR3 is made up of 14 amino acids. The CDR3 nucleotides read TGTGCCAGCAGCAACCTATCAGGGAATCAGCCCCAGCATTTT. This codes for CASSNLSGNQPQHF.